The present T cell receptor beta chain was sequenced within a study of blood T cell repertoires in COVID-19. Overall study: Italy, Spain and the United States were the sources of the convalescent and acute COVID-19 samples. The cDNA or gDNA used as material had been derived from T cells, B-cell-depleted T cells, or PBMCs.

Per the original data handling: Cell counts per sample came from amplifying reference gene primers. The repertoire was sequenced with immunoSEQ multiplex PCR; TCRdb's copy has only in-frame clones and lacks some. For V, J and clone size, that table is used; D and trimming come from the DNA. The sample yields 85,000 to 130,000 clones, roughly 90% seen once. This CDR3 has 18 amino acids. Trimming pared 0 bases from V and 4 bases from J, leaving 21 bases between. Germline V gene data show CDR1 as LNHDA and CDR2 as SQIVND (reference sequence). Sequenced material: peripheral blood. The receptor was isolated from a human donor in a cohort sampled during active COVID-19. The V gene is TRBV19, the J gene TRBJ1-2; D is possibly TRBD1 (5 bases). The CDR3 nucleotides read TGTGCCAGTAGTATAGAAGAAGGCGTTTTCGGGGGTGGCTATGGCTACACCTTC. The encoded protein is CASSIEEGVFGGGYGYTF.